Listed here is a single T cell receptor beta chain. TCRdb re-called the 5' RACE reads through MiXCR, storing one row per CDR3 protein. The table records some 210,000 distinct CDR3 sequences, around a sixth of them present only once. These data originate in a study of identical twins. Germline CDR1 PRHDT, CDR2 FYEKMQ (reference sequence). V dropped 6 bases and J dropped 7 bases, with 9 bases sitting between them. CDR3 length: 12 amino acids. The data were also submitted as part of a second study, on T cells expressing NK-cell markers. According to that study: It was sorted CD3+CD56+NKG2C+, CD3+CD56+NKG2C- and CD3+CD56-NKG2C+ T cells that supplied the TCR beta repertoires.

The material sequenced was CD8+ T cells sorted from blood. The V and J genes are TRBV13 and TRBJ2-2; D is unclear. The clonotype was recovered from a woman between 18 and 29 years old in good health. CDR3 amino acids: CASSLDVGELFF. As DNA, the CDR3 is TGTGCCAGCAGTTTGGACGTCGGGGAGCTGTTTTTT.